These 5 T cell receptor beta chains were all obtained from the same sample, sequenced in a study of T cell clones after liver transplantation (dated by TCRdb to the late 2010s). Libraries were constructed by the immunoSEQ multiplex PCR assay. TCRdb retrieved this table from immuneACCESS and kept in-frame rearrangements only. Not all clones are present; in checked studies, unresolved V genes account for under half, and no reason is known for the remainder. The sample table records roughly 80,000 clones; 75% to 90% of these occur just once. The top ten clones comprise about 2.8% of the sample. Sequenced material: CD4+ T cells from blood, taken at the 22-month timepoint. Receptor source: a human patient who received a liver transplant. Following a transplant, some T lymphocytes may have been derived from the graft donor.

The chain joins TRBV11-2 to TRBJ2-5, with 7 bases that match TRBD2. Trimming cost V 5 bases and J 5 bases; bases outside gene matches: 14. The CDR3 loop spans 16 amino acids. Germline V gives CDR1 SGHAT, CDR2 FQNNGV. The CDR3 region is CASSQRPGEGHETQYF. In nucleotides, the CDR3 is TGTGCCAGCAGCCAGAGGCCCGGGGAGGGCCATGAGACCCAGTACTTC.

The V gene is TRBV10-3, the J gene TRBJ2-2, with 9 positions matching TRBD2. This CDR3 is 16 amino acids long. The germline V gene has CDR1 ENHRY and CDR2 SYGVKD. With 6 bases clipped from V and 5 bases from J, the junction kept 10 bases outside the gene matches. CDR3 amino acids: CAISIAGAGRTGELFF. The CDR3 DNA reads TGTGCCATCAGCATAGCGGGAGCAGGTAGAACCGGGGAGCTGTTTTTT.

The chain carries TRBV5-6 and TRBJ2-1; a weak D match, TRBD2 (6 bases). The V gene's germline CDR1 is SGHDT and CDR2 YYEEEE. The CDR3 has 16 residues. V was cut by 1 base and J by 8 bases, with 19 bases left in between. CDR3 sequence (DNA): TGTGCCAGCAGCTTGCCATCGGGAGTGGGTATTGATGAGCAGTTCTTC. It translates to CASSLPSGVGIDEQFF.

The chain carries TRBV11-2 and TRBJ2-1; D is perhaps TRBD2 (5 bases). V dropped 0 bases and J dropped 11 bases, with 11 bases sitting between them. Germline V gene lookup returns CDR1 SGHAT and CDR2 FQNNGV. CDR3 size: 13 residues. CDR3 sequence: CASSLDRAGQQFF. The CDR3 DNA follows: TGTGCCAGCAGCTTAGATCGGGCGGGTCAGCAGTTCTTC.

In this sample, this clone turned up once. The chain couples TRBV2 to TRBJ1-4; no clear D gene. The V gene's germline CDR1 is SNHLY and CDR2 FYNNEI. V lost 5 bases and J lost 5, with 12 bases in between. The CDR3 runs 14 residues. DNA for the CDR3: TGTGCCAGCAGTCTTCGGGGTCAGAATGAAAAACTGTTTTTT. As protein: CASSLRGQNEKLFF.